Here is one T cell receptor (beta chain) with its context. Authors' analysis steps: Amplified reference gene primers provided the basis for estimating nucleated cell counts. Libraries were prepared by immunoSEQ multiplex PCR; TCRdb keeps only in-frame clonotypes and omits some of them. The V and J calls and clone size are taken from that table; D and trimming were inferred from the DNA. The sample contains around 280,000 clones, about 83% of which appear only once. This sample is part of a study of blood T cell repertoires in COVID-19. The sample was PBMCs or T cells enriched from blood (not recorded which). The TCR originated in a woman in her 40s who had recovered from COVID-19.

In nucleotides, the CDR3 is TGTGCCAGCAGCCAATCCCAGGGAGGCGACACCGGGGAGCTGTTTTTT. This codes for CASSQSQGGDTGELFF. The J gene is TRBJ2-2, the V gene TRBV3-1 (or the pseudogene TRBV3-2); possible D gene TRBD2, 6 bases. The germline V and J ends were trimmed by 2 bases and 3 bases, with 13 bases remaining between them. CDR1 and CDR2 (germline): LGHDT, YNNKEL (reference sequence). The CDR3 is 16 residues long.